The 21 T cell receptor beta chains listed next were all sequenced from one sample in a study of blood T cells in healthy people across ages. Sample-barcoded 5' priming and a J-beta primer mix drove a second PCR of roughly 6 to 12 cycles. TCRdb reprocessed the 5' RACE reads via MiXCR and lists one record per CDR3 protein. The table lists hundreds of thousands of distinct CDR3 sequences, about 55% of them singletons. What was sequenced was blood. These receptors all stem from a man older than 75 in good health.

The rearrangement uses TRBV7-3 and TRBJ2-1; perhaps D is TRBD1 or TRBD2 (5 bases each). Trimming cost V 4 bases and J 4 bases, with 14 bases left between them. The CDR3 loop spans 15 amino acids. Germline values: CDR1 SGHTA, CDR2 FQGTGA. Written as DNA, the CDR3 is TGTGCCAGCAGCTACGGCCCGGGACGTTACAATGAGCAGTTCTTC. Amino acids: CASSYGPGRYNEQFF. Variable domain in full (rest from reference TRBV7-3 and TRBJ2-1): GAGVSQTPSNKVTEKGKYVELRCDPISGHTALYWYRQSLGQGPEFLIYFQGTGAADDSGLPNDRFFAVRPEGSVSTLKIQRTERGDSAVYLCASSYGPGRYNEQFFGPGTRLTVL.

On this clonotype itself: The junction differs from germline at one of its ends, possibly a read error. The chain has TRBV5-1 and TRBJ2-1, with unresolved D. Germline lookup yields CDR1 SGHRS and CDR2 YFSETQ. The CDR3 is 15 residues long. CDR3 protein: CASRLGGFSYNEQFF. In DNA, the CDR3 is TGCGCCAGCCGCTTGGGCGGATTCTCCTACAATGAGCAGTTCTTC.

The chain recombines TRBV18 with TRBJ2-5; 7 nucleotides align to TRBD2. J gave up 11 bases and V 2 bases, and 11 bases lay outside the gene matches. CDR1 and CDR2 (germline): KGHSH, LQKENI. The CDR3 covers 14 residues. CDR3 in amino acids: CASSPSSGYNEQYF. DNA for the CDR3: TGTGCCAGCTCACCAAGTAGCGGGTACAATGAGCAGTACTTC.

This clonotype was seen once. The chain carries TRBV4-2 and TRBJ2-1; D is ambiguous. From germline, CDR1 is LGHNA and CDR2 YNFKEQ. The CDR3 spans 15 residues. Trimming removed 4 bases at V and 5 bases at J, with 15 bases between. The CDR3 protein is CASSPDLNSNNEQFF. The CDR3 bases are TGTGCCAGCAGCCCAGATCTGAACTCGAACAATGAGCAGTTCTTC.

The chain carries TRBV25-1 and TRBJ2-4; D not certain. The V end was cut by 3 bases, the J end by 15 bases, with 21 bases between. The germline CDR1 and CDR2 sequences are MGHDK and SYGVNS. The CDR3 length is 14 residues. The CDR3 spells CASSDQKLQETRYF. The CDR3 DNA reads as TGTGCCAGCAGTGACCAAAAACTACAAGAGACCCGGTACTTC.

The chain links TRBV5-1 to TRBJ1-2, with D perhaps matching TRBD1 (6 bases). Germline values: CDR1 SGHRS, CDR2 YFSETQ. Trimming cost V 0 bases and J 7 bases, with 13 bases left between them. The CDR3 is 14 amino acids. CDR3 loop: CASSLVGGAGGYTF. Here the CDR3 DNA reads TGCGCCAGCAGCTTGGTCGGGGGCGCGGGTGGCTACACCTTC. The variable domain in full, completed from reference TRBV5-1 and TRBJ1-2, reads KAGVTQTPRYLIKTRGQQVTLSCSPISGHRSVSWYQQTPGQGLQFLFEYFSETQRNKGNFPGRFSGRQFSNSRSEMNVSTLELGDSALYLCASSLVGGAGGYTFGSGTRLTVV.

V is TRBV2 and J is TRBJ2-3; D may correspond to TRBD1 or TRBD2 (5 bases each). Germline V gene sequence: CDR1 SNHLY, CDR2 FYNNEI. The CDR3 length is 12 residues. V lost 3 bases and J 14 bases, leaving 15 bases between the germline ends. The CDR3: CASSERGRYAYF. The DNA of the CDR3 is TGTGCCAGCAGTGAGAGGGGCAGATACGCGTATTTT. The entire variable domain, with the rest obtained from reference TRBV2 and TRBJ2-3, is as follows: EPEVTQTPSHQVTQMGQEVILRCVPISNHLYFYWYRQILGQKVEFLVSFYNNEISEKSEIFDDQFSVERPDGSNFTLKIRSTKLEDSAMYFCASSERGRYAYFGPGTRLTVL.

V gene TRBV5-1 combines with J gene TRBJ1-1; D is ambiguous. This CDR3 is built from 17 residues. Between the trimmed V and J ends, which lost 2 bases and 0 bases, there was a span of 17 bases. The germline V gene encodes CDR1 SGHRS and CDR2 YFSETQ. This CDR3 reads CASSFGSGGGMNTEAFF. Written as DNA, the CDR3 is TGCGCCAGCAGCTTCGGGTCCGGCGGCGGGATGAACACTGAAGCTTTCTTT.

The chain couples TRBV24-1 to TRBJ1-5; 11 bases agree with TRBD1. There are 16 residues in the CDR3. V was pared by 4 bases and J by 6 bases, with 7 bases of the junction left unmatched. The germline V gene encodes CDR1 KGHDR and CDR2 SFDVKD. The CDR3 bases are TGTGCCACCAGTGACCCGGGACAGGGGGTAGGTCAGCCCCAGCATTTT. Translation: CATSDPGQGVGQPQHF.

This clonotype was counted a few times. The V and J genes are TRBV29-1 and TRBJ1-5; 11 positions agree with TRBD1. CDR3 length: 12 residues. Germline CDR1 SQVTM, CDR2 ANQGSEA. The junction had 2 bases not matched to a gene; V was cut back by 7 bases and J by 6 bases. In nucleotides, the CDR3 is TGCAGCGCCGGGACAGGGGGTCAGCCCCAGCATTTT. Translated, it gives CSAGTGGQPQHF.

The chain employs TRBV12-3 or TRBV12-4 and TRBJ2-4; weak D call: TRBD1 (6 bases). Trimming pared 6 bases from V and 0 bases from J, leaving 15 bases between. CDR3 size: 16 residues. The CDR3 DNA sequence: TGTGCCAGCAGACCCGGGACACAGCTAGCCAAAAACATTCAGTACTTC. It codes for CASRPGTQLAKNIQYF.

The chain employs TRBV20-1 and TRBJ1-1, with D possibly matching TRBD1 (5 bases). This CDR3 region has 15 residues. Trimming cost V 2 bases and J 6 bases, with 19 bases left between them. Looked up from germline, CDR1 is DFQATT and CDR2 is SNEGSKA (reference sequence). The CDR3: CSARRGSQSQAEAFF. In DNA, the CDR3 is TGCAGTGCTAGAAGGGGCTCCCAGTCTCAGGCTGAAGCTTTCTTT.

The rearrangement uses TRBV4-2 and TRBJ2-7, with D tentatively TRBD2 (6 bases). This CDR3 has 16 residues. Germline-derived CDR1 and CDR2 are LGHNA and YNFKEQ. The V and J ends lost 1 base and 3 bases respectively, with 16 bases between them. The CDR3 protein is CASSQGVRRGSYEQYF. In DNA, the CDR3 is TGTGCCAGCAGCCAAGGGGTGCGGAGGGGAAGCTACGAGCAGTACTTC.

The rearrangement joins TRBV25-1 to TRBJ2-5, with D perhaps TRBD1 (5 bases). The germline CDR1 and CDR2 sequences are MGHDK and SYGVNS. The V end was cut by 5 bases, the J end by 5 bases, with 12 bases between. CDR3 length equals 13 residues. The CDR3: CASSIQGSETQYF. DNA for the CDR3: TGTGCCAGCAGTATCCAGGGATCGGAGACCCAGTACTTC.

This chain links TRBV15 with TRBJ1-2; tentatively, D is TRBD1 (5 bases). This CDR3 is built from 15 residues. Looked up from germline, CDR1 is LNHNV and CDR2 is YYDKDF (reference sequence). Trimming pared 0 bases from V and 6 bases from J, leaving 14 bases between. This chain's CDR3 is CATSRDRFAQDGYTF. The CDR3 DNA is TGTGCCACCAGCAGAGATCGATTTGCACAGGATGGCTACACCTTC.

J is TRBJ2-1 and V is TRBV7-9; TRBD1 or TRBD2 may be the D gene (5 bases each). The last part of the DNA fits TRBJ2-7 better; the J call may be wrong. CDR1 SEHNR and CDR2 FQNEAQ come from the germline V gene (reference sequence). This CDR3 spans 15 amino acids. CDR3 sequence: CASSSLGSRDHEQYF. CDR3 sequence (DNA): TGTGCCAGCAGCAGTCTGGGCTCCAGGGACCACGAGCAGTACTTC.

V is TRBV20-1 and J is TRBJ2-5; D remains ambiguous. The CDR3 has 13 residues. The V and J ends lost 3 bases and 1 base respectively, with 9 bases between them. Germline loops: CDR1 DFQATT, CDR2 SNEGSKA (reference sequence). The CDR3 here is CSASADRQETQYF. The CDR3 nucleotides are TGCAGTGCTAGCGCCGACCGCCAAGAGACCCAGTACTTC.

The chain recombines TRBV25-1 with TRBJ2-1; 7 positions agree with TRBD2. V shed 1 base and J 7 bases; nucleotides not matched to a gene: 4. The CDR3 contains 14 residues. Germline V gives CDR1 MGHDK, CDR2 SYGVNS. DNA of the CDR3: TGTGCCAGCAGTGAATTTGGGGGGGGGAATGAGCAGTTCTTC. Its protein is CASSEFGGGNEQFF.

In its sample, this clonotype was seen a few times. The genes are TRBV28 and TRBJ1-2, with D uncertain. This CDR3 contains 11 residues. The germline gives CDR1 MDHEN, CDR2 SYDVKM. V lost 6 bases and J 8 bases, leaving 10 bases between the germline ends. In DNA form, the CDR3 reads TGTGCCAGCAGCCCCCAAAAGGGCTACACCTTC. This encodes CASSPQKGYTF.

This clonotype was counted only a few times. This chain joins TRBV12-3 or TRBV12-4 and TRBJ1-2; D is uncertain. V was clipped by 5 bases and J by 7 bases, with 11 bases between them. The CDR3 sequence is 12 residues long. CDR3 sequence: CASSLKWTGYTF. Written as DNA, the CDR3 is TGTGCCAGCAGTCTCAAGTGGACTGGCTACACCTTC.

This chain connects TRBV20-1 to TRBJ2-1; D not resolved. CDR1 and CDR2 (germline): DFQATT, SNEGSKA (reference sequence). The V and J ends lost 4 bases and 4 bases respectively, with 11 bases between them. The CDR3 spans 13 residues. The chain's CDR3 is CSAIDTLYNEQFF. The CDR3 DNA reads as TGCAGTGCTATAGATACGTTATACAATGAGCAGTTCTTC.